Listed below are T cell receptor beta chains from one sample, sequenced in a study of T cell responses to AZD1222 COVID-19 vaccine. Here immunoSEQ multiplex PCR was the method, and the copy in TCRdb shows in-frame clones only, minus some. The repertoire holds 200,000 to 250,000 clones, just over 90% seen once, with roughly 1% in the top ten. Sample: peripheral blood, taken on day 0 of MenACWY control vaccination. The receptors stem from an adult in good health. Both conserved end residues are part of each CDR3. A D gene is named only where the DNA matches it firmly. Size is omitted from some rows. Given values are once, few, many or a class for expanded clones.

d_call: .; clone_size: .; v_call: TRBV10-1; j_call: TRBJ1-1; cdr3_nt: TGCGCCAGCAGTGTAAGTAAAGGAGGCACTGAAGCTTTCTTT; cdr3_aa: CASSVSKGGTEAFF
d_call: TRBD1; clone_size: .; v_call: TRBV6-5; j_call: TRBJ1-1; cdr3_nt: TGTGCCAGCAGTACCTATTCAGGGGGCACTGAAGCTTTCTTT; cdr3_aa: CASSTYSGGTEAFF
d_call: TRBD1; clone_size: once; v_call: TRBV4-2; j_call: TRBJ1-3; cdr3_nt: TGTGCCAGCAGCCAACTAGACAGGGGGGGAAGCTCTGGAAACACCATATATTTT; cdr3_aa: CASSQLDRGGSSGNTIYF
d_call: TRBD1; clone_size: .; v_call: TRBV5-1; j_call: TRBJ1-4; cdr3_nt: TGCGCCAGCAGCTTGGAAAGACGGGACAGGGGCTTTGCAACTAATGAAAAACTGTTTTTT; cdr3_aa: CASSLERRDRGFATNEKLFF
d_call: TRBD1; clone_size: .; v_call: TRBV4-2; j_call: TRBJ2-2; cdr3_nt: TGTGCCAGCAGCCAAGATTTAAGGACAGGGGGAACCGGGGAGCTGTTTTTT; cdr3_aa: CASSQDLRTGGTGELFF
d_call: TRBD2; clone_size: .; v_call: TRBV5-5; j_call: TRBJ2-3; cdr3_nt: TGTGCCAGCAGCTCAACGGGGGGAAGGGCAGATACGCAGTATTTT; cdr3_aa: CASSSTGGRADTQYF
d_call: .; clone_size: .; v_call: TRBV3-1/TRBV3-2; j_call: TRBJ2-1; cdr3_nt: TGTGCCAGCAGCCAAAAAGCAGGATACAATGAGCAGTTCTTC; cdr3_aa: CASSQKAGYNEQFF
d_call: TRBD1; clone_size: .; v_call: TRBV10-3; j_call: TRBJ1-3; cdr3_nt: TGTGCCATCAGTGACCGGACAGGTATCTCTGGAAACACCATATATTTT; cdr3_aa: CAISDRTGISGNTIYF
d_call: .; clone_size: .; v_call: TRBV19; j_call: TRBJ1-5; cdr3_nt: TGTGCCAGTAGTTTATATCCCCCGGGGCAGGGTCTTTATAGCAATCAGCCCCAGCATTTT; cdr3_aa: CASSLYPPGQGLYSNQPQHF
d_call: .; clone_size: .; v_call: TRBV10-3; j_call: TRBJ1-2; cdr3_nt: TGTGCCATCAGTGAGCAGGGTTATCATGGCTACACCTTC; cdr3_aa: CAISEQGYHGYTF
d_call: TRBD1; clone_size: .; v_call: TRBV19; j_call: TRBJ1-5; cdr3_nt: TGTGCCAGTAGTACTCACAGGGGGCAGAGCAATCAGCCCCAGCATTTT; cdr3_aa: CASSTHRGQSNQPQHF
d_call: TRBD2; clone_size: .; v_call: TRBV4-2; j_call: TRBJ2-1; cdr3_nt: TGTGCCAGCAGCCAAGATCGCACTAGCGGCGATGAGCAGTTCTTC; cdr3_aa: CASSQDRTSGDEQFF
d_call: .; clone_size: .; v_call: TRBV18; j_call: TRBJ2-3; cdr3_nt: TGTGCCAGCAAGGAGACTAGCACAGATACGCAGTATTTT; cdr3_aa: CASKETSTDTQYF
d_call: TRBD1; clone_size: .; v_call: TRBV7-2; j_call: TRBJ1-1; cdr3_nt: TGTGCCAGCAGCCCACATGGACAGGGGGTTACTGAAGCTTTCTTT; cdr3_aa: CASSPHGQGVTEAFF
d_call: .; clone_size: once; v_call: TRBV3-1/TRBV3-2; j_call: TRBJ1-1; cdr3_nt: TGTGCCCGCGGGAGTGGACTCATGAACACTGAAGCTTTCTTT; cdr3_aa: CARGSGLMNTEAFF